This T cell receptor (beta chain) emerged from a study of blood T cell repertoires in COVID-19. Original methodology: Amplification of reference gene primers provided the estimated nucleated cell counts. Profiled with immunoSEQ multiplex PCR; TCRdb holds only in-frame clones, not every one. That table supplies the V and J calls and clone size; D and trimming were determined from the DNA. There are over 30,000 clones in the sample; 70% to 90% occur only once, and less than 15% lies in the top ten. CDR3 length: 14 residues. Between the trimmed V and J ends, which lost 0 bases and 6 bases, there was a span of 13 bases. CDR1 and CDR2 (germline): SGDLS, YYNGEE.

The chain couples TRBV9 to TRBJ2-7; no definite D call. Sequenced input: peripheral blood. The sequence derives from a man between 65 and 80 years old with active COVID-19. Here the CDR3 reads CASSVEAYGGEQYF. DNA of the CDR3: TGTGCCAGCAGCGTAGAGGCGTATGGCGGCGAGCAGTACTTC.